A single sample is the source of the 30 T cell receptor beta chains below, sequenced in a study of T-cell memory formation after mild COVID-19. TCRdb redid the calling of the 5' RACE reads with MiXCR, one entry per CDR3 protein. The data show about 250,000 distinct CDR3 sequences, approximately 16% seen once. Input material: PBMCs or a T cell subset sorted from them (not recorded which). The receptors shown here come from a man younger than 30 who had mild COVID-19 (a few samples of this study predate the infection). Cell type and time point are not known.

The table lists this clonotype with a few counts. Written as DNA, the CDR3 is TGTGCCATCAGTGGAGGGGGGGTAGCTTTCTTT. Translation gives CAISGGGVAFF. This chain connects TRBV10-3 to TRBJ1-1; D perhaps matches TRBD1 (6 bases). Germline V gives CDR1 ENHRY, CDR2 SYGVKD. V was shortened by 4 bases and J by 10 bases, with 10 bases between the two germline ends. This CDR3 has 11 residues.

In this sample, this clonotype turned up once. The rearrangement uses TRBV18 and TRBJ1-6, with unresolved D. The germline V and J ends were trimmed by 2 bases and 5 bases, with 4 bases remaining between them. The CDR3 has 13 residues. Germline assignment: CDR1 KGHSH and CDR2 LQKENI. The CDR3 reads CASSPGDNSPLHF. In DNA form, the CDR3 reads TGTGCCAGCTCACCAGGGGATAATTCACCCCTCCACTTT.

CDR3 nucleotides: TGCGCCAGCAGCTTACGTCTTTGGGGTCAAGAGACCCAGTACTTC. Translated, it gives CASSLRLWGQETQYF. The chain uses TRBV5-1 and TRBJ2-5; D uncertain. The CDR3 runs to 15 residues. The germline V gene encodes CDR1 SGHRS and CDR2 YFSETQ. The V end lost 2 bases, the J end lost 2 bases, and 13 bases lay between the germline ends.

The V call is TRBV7-2, the J call TRBJ2-5, with 9 bases lining up with TRBD2. With 5 bases clipped from V and 4 bases from J, the junction kept 11 bases outside the gene matches. CDR3 length: 16 residues. The V gene's germline CDR1 is SGHTA and CDR2 FQGNSA. The CDR3 region has the DNA TGTGCCAGCAGCGCCAAGCGGGGGGTCTTTGGAGAGACCCAGTACTTC. Translation: CASSAKRGVFGETQYF. The complete variable domain, with remaining parts taken from reference TRBV7-2 and TRBJ2-5, reads GAGVSQSPSNKVTEKGKDVELRCDPISGHTALYWYRQSLGQGLEFLIYFQGNSAPDKSGLPSDRFSAERTGGSVSTLTIQRTQQEDSAVYLCASSAKRGVFGETQYFGPGTRLLVL.

This clonotype was seen ten or more times. The V and J genes are TRBV4-1 and TRBJ1-5; D unresolved. Germline CDR1 reads MGHRA; CDR2 reads YSYEKL. The CDR3 has 15 residues. The V end was cut by 1 base, the J end by 2 bases, with 9 bases between. The CDR3: CASSQVVRGNQPQHF. CDR3 bases: TGCGCCAGCAGCCAAGTGGTGAGGGGCAATCAGCCCCAGCATTTT.

The V call is TRBV9, the J call TRBJ2-5; D gene uncertain. The CDR3 covers 14 residues. Germline V gene lookup returns CDR1 SGDLS and CDR2 YYNGEE. V shed 3 bases and J shed 5 bases, with 14 bases lying between them. The CDR3 DNA reads TGTGCCAGCAGCGCGTCCCAATATGGGGAGACCCAGTACTTC. It codes for CASSASQYGETQYF.

The chain employs TRBV7-9 and TRBJ2-1, with 11 bases identical to TRBD2. Per the germline V gene, CDR1 is SEHNR and CDR2 is FQNEAQ (reference sequence). This CDR3 region has 14 residues. Germline trimming cut 3 bases from V and 9 bases from J; bases unmatched to any gene: 4. As DNA, the CDR3 is TGTGCCAGCAGCTTTAGCGGGGGGGCCGGTGAGCAGTTCTTC. Residues: CASSFSGGAGEQFF.

This clonotype was detected a few times. The chain links TRBV28 to TRBJ2-1; 7 bases are shared with TRBD2. The length of the CDR3 is 16 residues. The V gene's germline CDR1 is MDHEN and CDR2 SYDVKM. Trimming cost V 6 bases and J 1 base; bases outside gene matches: 9. The CDR3 DNA reads as TGTGCCAGCAGGGGGGGGTTAGGAGGATCCTACAATGAGCAGTTCTTC. Residues: CASRGGLGGSYNEQFF.

This clonotype was recorded many times. The rearrangement joins TRBV12-3 or TRBV12-4 to TRBJ2-5; TRBD2 matches at 15 bases. This CDR3 is built from 15 residues. The J segment lost 4 bases and the V segment lost 6 bases, leaving 3 bases of the junction unmatched. The CDR3, as DNA: TGTGCCAGCAGCCCGGGACTAGCGGGGGGAGAGACCCAGTACTTC. This encodes CASSPGLAGGETQYF.

V and J are TRBV24-1 and TRBJ2-1; no clear D gene. Per the germline V gene, CDR1 is KGHDR and CDR2 is SFDVKD. The germline V and J ends were trimmed by 4 bases and 1 base, with 13 bases remaining between them. The CDR3 totals 16 residues. CDR3 coding DNA: TGTGCCACCAGTGACTCTACGAGAGGATCCTACAATGAGCAGTTCTTC. Translating gives CATSDSTRGSYNEQFF.

This clonotype was recorded a few times. This chain links TRBV2 with TRBJ2-5; D possibly corresponds to TRBD1 (6 bases). Trimming pared 7 bases from V and 2 bases from J, leaving 11 bases between. This CDR3 spans 13 amino acids. CDR1 and CDR2 (germline): SNHLY, FYNNEI. This CDR3 is CASNGQPQETQYF. The CDR3 coding sequence is TGTGCCAGCAATGGACAGCCGCAAGAGACCCAGTACTTC.

The genes are TRBV4-1 and TRBJ1-5; D gene ambiguous. The CDR3 is 15 amino acids. Looked up from germline, CDR1 is MGHRA and CDR2 is YSYEKL. The V end was cut by 1 base, the J end by 0 bases, with 7 bases between. CDR3 region: CASSQVSSSNQPQHF. CDR3 DNA sequence: TGCGCCAGCAGCCAAGTCTCCTCTAGCAATCAGCCCCAGCATTTT.

The J gene is TRBJ2-2, the V gene TRBV6-7, with 9 bases lining up with TRBD1. TRBV6-7 belongs to the ORF category, with a function that is uncertain. The CDR3 sequence is 19 residues long. Unmatched junction bases numbered 14, after V lost 6 bases and J lost 0 bases. The CDR3 DNA follows: TGTGCCAGCAGCTACCTAGGGACAGGGATCCTCTCGAACACCGGGGAGCTGTTTTTT. It translates to CASSYLGTGILSNTGELFF.

V usage is TRBV15 and J usage is TRBJ2-7; tentatively, D is TRBD2 (5 bases). This CDR3 region has 15 residues. Germline V gene lookup returns CDR1 LNHNV and CDR2 YYDKDF (reference sequence). The germline V and J ends were trimmed by 0 bases and 6 bases, with 15 bases remaining between them. The CDR3 protein is CATSRDKYRGGEQYV. The CDR3 nucleotides are TGTGCCACCAGCAGAGATAAGTACCGGGGTGGCGAGCAGTACGTC.

This rearrangement joins TRBV29-1 to TRBJ2-1; 8 bases line up with TRBD1. The germline V gene has CDR1 SQVTM and CDR2 ANQGSEA. Germline trimming cut 8 bases from V and 8 bases from J; bases unmatched to any gene: 8. This CDR3 is 12 amino acids long. In DNA form, the CDR3 reads TGCAGCTTCAGACAGGGGATCGATGAGCAGTTCTTC. Amino acid sequence: CSFRQGIDEQFF.

V is TRBV7-9 and J is TRBJ1-4, with 8 bases that match TRBD1. The CDR3 spans 15 residues. V dropped 4 bases and J dropped 8; count of bases not matched to a gene: 9. Per germline, CDR1 SEHNR and CDR2 FQNEAQ (reference sequence). CDR3 sequence (DNA): TGTGCCAGCAGCTCCCGGACAGGGCGAACAGAAAAACTGTTTTTT. It specifies CASSSRTGRTEKLFF. The full variable domain, completed using reference TRBV7-9 and TRBJ1-4, is DTGVSQNPRHKITKRGQNVTFRCDPISEHNRLYWYRQTLGQGPEFLTYFQNEAQLEKSRLLSDRFSAERPKGSFSTLEIQRTEQGDSAMYLCASSSRTGRTEKLFFGSGTQLSVL.

This clonotype has ten or more counts. The chain joins TRBV29-1 to TRBJ2-7; TRBD1 aligns across 7 bases. Germline V gene data show CDR1 as SQVTM and CDR2 as ANQGSEA. Unmatched junction bases numbered 4, after V lost 4 bases and J lost 4 bases. The CDR3 loop spans 12 amino acids. Here the CDR3 DNA reads TGCAGCGTTGCGGGACAGACTTACGAGCAGTACTTC. Translated: CSVAGQTYEQYF.

This rearrangement joins TRBV14 to TRBJ2-7, with a tentative D call TRBD2 (7 bases). The CDR3 runs 17 residues. Germline CDR1 SGHDN, CDR2 FVKESK. Trimming removed 3 bases from V and 2 bases from J, with 20 bases in between. CDR3 protein: CASSHRVARGGTYEQYF. For the CDR3, the DNA is TGTGCCAGCAGCCACCGAGTCGCCAGGGGAGGGACCTACGAGCAGTACTTC. The complete variable domain, with remaining parts taken from reference TRBV14 and TRBJ2-7, reads EAGVTQFPSHSVIEKGQTVTLRCDPISGHDNLYWYRRVMGKEIKFLLHFVKESKQDESGMPNNRFLAERTGGTYSTLKVQPAELEDSGVYFCASSHRVARGGTYEQYFGPGTRLTVT.

V is TRBV4-2 and J is TRBJ1-2; possibly TRBD1 for D (6 bases). V shed 0 bases and J shed 8 bases, with 13 bases lying between them. The CDR3 extends over 14 amino acids. The germline V gene encodes CDR1 LGHNA and CDR2 YNFKEQ. The DNA for the CDR3 is TGTGCCAGCAGCCAAGAGGGGGCTGGGAGGGGCTACACCTTC. Its translation: CASSQEGAGRGYTF.

This clonotype was detected a few times. V usage is TRBV6-2 or TRBV6-3 and J usage is TRBJ1-5; TRBD1 agrees at 7 bases. The CDR3 has 18 amino acids. Germline CDR1 is MNHEY and CDR2 is SVGEGT. The junction had 13 bases not matched to a gene; V was cut back by 5 bases and J by 0 bases. CDR3 DNA: TGTGCCAGCAGTAATGCTTCGGACAGGCGGTATAGCAATCAGCCCCAGCATTTT. Encoded protein: CASSNASDRRYSNQPQHF.

This clonotype has only a few counts. The CDR3 loop is CASRGTGGFQPQHF. In DNA form, the CDR3 reads TGTGCCAGCAGGGGGACAGGGGGATTTCAGCCCCAGCATTTT. J is TRBJ1-5 and V is TRBV2; TRBD1 agrees at 11 bases. Germline trimming cut 6 bases from V and 6 bases from J; bases unmatched to any gene: 4. Germline lookup yields CDR1 SNHLY and CDR2 FYNNEI. There are 14 residues in the CDR3.

This clonotype was observed a few times. This chain connects TRBV7-9 to TRBJ1-1, with 8 bases matching TRBD1. Looked up from germline, CDR1 is SEHNR and CDR2 is FQNEAQ (reference sequence). The CDR3 runs 16 residues. Trimming removed 5 bases from V and 6 bases from J; junction bases left unmatched: 14. Here the CDR3 reads CASSAEANRGFAEAFF. In DNA form, the CDR3 reads TGTGCCAGCAGCGCCGAGGCGAACAGGGGGTTCGCTGAAGCTTTCTTT.

This chain uses TRBV20-1 with TRBJ2-1, with TRBD2 identical over 14 bases. This CDR3 comprises 15 residues. The V segment lost 3 bases and the J segment 12 bases; nucleotides outside the gene matches: 10. Germline CDR1 is DFQATT and CDR2 is SNEGSKA (reference sequence). This CDR3 reads CSASIGTSGGSVQFF. The CDR3 bases are TGCAGTGCTAGTATCGGGACTAGCGGGGGTAGTGTGCAGTTCTTC.

The chain uses TRBV9 and TRBJ2-3; 12 bases map to TRBD2. The CDR3 covers 16 residues. The trim removed 4 bases at V and 2 bases at J, leaving 5 bases unmatched. CDR1 and CDR2 (germline): SGDLS, YYNGEE. The CDR3 DNA follows: TGTGCCAGCAGCCCAAGGACTAGCGGGATCACAGATACGCAGTATTTT. As protein: CASSPRTSGITDTQYF. The entire variable domain, with the rest obtained from reference TRBV9 and TRBJ2-3, is as follows: DSGVTQTPKHLITATGQRVTLRCSPRSGDLSVYWYQQSLDQGLQFLIQYYNGEERAKGNILERFSAQQFPDLHSELNLSSLELGDSALYFCASSPRTSGITDTQYFGPGTRLTVL.

This clonotype was recorded a few times. The chain carries TRBV3-1 and TRBJ1-2; D is uncertain. This CDR3 is 13 amino acids long. The V and J ends lost 4 bases and 6 bases respectively, with 12 bases between them. In germline, CDR1 is LGHDT, CDR2 YNNKEL (reference sequence). The CDR3 is CASSRGRLNGYTF. The CDR3 DNA reads as TGTGCCAGCAGCCGCGGACGGCTGAATGGCTACACCTTC.

This clonotype has only a few counts. This chain links TRBV7-2 with TRBJ2-7; D is perhaps TRBD1 or TRBD2 (5 bases each). The CDR3 covers 15 residues. V lost 0 bases, J lost 0 bases, and 9 bases lay in between. CDR1 is SGHTA, CDR2 FQGNSA, per germline. The CDR3 loop reads CASSLAAGSSYEQYV. The CDR3 DNA sequence: TGTGCCAGCAGCTTAGCGGCAGGGAGCTCCTACGAGCAGTACGTC.

The chain is built from TRBV7-2 and TRBJ2-3, with D perhaps being TRBD1 or TRBD2 (6 bases each). Germline V gene lookup returns CDR1 SGHTA and CDR2 FQGNSA. This CDR3 has 16 amino acids. The V and J ends lost 5 bases and 5 bases respectively, with 20 bases between them. CDR3 region: CASSIQPARGGDTQYF. CDR3 bases: TGTGCCAGCAGCATCCAGCCCGCCAGGGGAGGAGATACGCAGTATTTT.

The V call is TRBV9, the J call TRBJ1-1; TRBD1 agrees at 9 bases. The CDR3 has 16 amino acids. CDR1 SGDLS and CDR2 YYNGEE come from the germline V gene. V lost 6 bases to trimming and J lost 3 bases; unmatched junction nucleotides: 12. The CDR3 sequence: CASTRTGGRYDTEAFF. The CDR3 region has the DNA TGTGCCAGCACCCGAACAGGGGGCCGGTACGACACTGAAGCTTTCTTT.

The chain carries TRBV18 and TRBJ2-2, with 8 bases identical to TRBD1. CDR3 length equals 15 residues. The germline V gene has CDR1 KGHSH and CDR2 LQKENI. V lost 5 bases to trimming and J lost 4 bases; unmatched junction nucleotides: 6. The CDR3 coding sequence is TGTGCCAGCTCATCGGACAGGGAAGGCACCGGGGAGCTGTTTTTT. It codes for CASSSDREGTGELFF.

The sample holds many counts of this clonotype. The V and J genes are TRBV5-4 and TRBJ2-1, with unresolved D. Trimming removed 6 bases at V and 7 bases at J, with 14 bases between. The germline V gene has CDR1 SGHNT and CDR2 YYREEE (reference sequence). This CDR3 comprises 13 residues. The CDR3 loop reads CASKTPPGNEQFF. The CDR3 nucleotides read TGTGCCAGCAAAACCCCCCCCGGGAATGAGCAGTTCTTC. The variable domain in full, completed from reference TRBV5-4 and TRBJ2-1, reads ETGVTQSPTHLIKTRGQQVTLRCSSQSGHNTVSWYQQALGQGPQFIFQYYREEENGRGNFPPRFSGLQFPNYSSELNVNALELDDSALYLCASKTPPGNEQFFGPGTRLTVL.